The 18 T cell receptor beta chains presented below share a single source sample, sequenced in a study of cytomegalovirus exposure and HLA in healthy donors. PCR was performed using 60 Vbeta and 13 Jbeta primers. Sequenced by immunoSEQ multiplex PCR; TCRdb stores in-frame clones only, minus some. Here the sample spans 200,000 or so clones, roughly 74% being singletons. The material sequenced was PBMCs. The receptors were sampled from a woman aged 25 to 45 in good health and CMV-seropositive.

This chain uses TRBV5-1 with TRBJ2-7, with 7 bases aligning to TRBD1. The CDR3 spans 16 residues. With V trimmed by 3 bases and J by 3 bases, 12 bases remained unmatched. Per the germline V gene, CDR1 is SGHRS and CDR2 is YFSETQ. The CDR3, as DNA: TGCGCCAGCAGCTCACTCCCGGGACAGCCTATCTACGAGCAGTACTTC. Translation: CASSSLPGQPIYEQYF.

This sequence joins TRBV11-2 and TRBJ2-1; 10 bases line up with TRBD2. The V and J ends lost 4 bases and 5 bases, in that order; junction bases with no gene match: 5. This CDR3 contains 15 residues. CDR1 is SGHAT, CDR2 FQNNGV, per germline. The CDR3: CASSYPSGGNNEQFF. CDR3 nucleotide sequence: TGTGCCAGCAGCTACCCTAGCGGGGGTAACAATGAGCAGTTCTTC.

The chain employs TRBV2 and TRBJ1-2, with D perhaps matching TRBD1 (6 bases). Germline V gives CDR1 SNHLY, CDR2 FYNNEI. Trimming cost V 4 bases and J 10 bases, with 16 bases left between them. This CDR3 spans 13 amino acids. Written as DNA, the CDR3 is TGTGCCAGCAGTGGGGTCCCGACAGGAGACTACACCTTC. Translated, it gives CASSGVPTGDYTF.

The V gene is TRBV7-9, the J gene TRBJ1-6; D gene uncertain. Germline CDR1 SEHNR, CDR2 FQNEAQ (reference sequence). Trimming cost V 1 base and J 6 bases, with 10 bases left between them. The CDR3 spans 15 residues. CDR3 DNA sequence: TGTGCCAGCAGCTTAGGGTCTCAGCGTAATTCACCCCTCCACTTT. Its protein is CASSLGSQRNSPLHF. Full variable domain (missing parts from reference TRBV7-9 and TRBJ1-6): DTGVSQNPRHKITKRGQNVTFRCDPISEHNRLYWYRQTLGQGPEFLTYFQNEAQLEKSRLLSDRFSAERPKGSFSTLEIQRTEQGDSAMYLCASSLGSQRNSPLHFGNGTRLTVT.

The chain uses TRBV29-1 and TRBJ2-5; D remains unclear. Germline values: CDR1 SQVTM, CDR2 ANQGSEA. The CDR3 is 16 residues long. The germline V and J ends were trimmed by 2 bases and 0 bases, with 16 bases remaining between them. CDR3 DNA sequence: TGCAGCGTTGAAATACCAACATCCATCTACCAAGAGACCCAGTACTTC. Translating gives CSVEIPTSIYQETQYF.

In its sample, this clone was seen a few times. This sequence joins TRBV14 and TRBJ1-1; 7 nucleotides align to TRBD1. V was pared by 3 bases and J by 4 bases, with 8 bases of the junction left unmatched. In germline, CDR1 is SGHDN, CDR2 FVKESK. CDR3 length: 15 residues. CDR3 sequence: CASSHRTGAGTEAFF. As DNA, the CDR3 is TGTGCCAGCAGCCACCGGACAGGCGCAGGCACTGAAGCTTTCTTT.

The chain has TRBV7-9 and TRBJ1-3, with D unclear. Germline V CDR1 and CDR2: SEHNR, FQNEAQ (reference sequence). Trimming cost V 2 bases and J 0 bases, with 20 bases left between them. There are 19 residues in the CDR3. DNA for the CDR3: TGTGCCAGCAGCTTAAGAACCCTCCTTGGACGGGGCTCTGGAAACACCATATATTTT. It codes for CASSLRTLLGRGSGNTIYF.

In regard to this clone: Germline is not matched at one junction end, which may reflect a read error. The chain joins TRBV6-1 to TRBJ1-1; D ambiguous. The CDR3 loop spans 13 amino acids. Germline CDR1 is MNHNS and CDR2 is SASEGT. CDR3 amino acids: CASTESSNTEAFF. Written as DNA, the CDR3 is TGTGCCAGCACTGAATCCTCGAACACTGAAGCTTTCTTT.

In its sample, this clone was seen a few times. The chain has TRBV7-2 and TRBJ2-2, with D tentatively TRBD1 (5 bases). Germline V gene sequence: CDR1 SGHTA, CDR2 FQGNSA. This CDR3 is built from 15 residues. Between the trimmed V and J ends, which lost 0 bases and 8 bases, there was a span of 13 bases. CDR3 bases: TGTGCCAGCAGCTTAGCGCCTGGGGCCACAGGGGAGCTGTTTTTT. This gives the protein CASSLAPGATGELFF.

This rearrangement joins TRBV5-4 to TRBJ2-7; the match to TRBD1 covers 7 bases. V lost 6 bases, J lost 6 bases, and 12 bases stayed unmatched. The length of the CDR3 is 14 residues. From germline, CDR1 is SGHNT and CDR2 YYREEE (reference sequence). CDR3 in DNA: TGTGCCAGCACTCGACAGGGAATATGGGCCGAGCAGTACTTC. Protein sequence: CASTRQGIWAEQYF.

The chain couples TRBV28 to TRBJ1-5; D not resolved. The CDR3 is 14 residues long. Looked up from germline, CDR1 is MDHEN and CDR2 is SYDVKM. Between the trimmed V and J ends, which lost 3 bases and 3 bases, there was a span of 9 bases. CDR3: CASSFERVNQPQHF. CDR3 nucleotide sequence: TGTGCCAGCAGTTTCGAGAGGGTCAATCAGCCCCAGCATTTT.

The chain combines TRBV2 with TRBJ2-1; D gene ambiguous. The CDR3 is made up of 14 amino acids. Trimming left V 10 bases short and J 7 bases short, with 20 bases between. Germline CDR1 SNHLY, CDR2 FYNNEI. CDR3: CATSPLGALNEQFF. The CDR3 DNA reads as TGTGCCACCTCTCCCCTAGGAGCGCTTAATGAGCAGTTCTTC.

V is TRBV5-1 and J is TRBJ1-1; D ambiguous. The CDR3 totals 14 residues. V was clipped by 4 bases and J by 0 bases, with 10 bases between them. Germline V lookup: CDR1 SGHRS, CDR2 YFSETQ. Here the CDR3 reads CASSITGLNTEAFF. CDR3 DNA: TGCGCCAGCAGCATAACGGGGTTGAACACTGAAGCTTTCTTT.

V usage is TRBV27 and J usage is TRBJ2-2, with TRBD1 matching over 8 bases. The V and J ends lost 3 bases and 7 bases, in that order; junction bases with no gene match: 4. Germline V lookup: CDR1 MNHEY, CDR2 SMNVEV (reference sequence). CDR3 size: 14 residues. CDR3 nucleotide sequence: TGTGCCAGCAGTTTGGACAGGGCGGGCGGGGAGCTGTTTTTT. It codes for CASSLDRAGGELFF.

V and J are TRBV5-4 and TRBJ2-2; D gene uncertain. CDR3 length: 16 amino acids. The V and J ends lost 4 bases and 5 bases respectively, with 18 bases between them. Germline V CDR1 and CDR2: SGHNT, YYREEE (reference sequence). This CDR3 reads CASSISPNVNTGELFF. The DNA for the CDR3 is TGTGCCAGCAGCATTAGCCCAAACGTTAATACCGGGGAGCTGTTTTTT.

The chain is built from TRBV11-2 and TRBJ2-7; 8 positions agree with TRBD1. Germline V gives CDR1 SGHAT, CDR2 FQNNGV. The CDR3 is made up of 14 amino acids. Trimming removed 6 bases from V and 4 bases from J; junction bases left unmatched: 8. CDR3 amino acids: CASSLTGGLYEQYF. In nucleotides, the CDR3 is TGTGCCAGCAGTCTAACAGGGGGACTGTACGAGCAGTACTTC. The complete variable domain, with remaining parts taken from reference TRBV11-2 and TRBJ2-7, reads EAGVAQSPRYKIIEKRQSVAFWCNPISGHATLYWYQQILGQGPKLLIQFQNNGVVDDSQLPKDRFSAERLKGVDSTLKIQPAKLEDSAVYLCASSLTGGLYEQYFGPGTRLTVT.

The V call is TRBV4-2, the J call TRBJ2-5; tentatively, D is TRBD2 (6 bases). V was shortened by 4 bases and J by 2 bases, with 8 bases between the two germline ends. Looked up from germline, CDR1 is LGHNA and CDR2 is YNFKEQ. This CDR3 has 13 residues. CDR3 DNA: TGTGCCAGCAGCCGGGACTTTCAAGAGACCCAGTACTTC. Its translation: CASSRDFQETQYF.

The chain joins TRBV5-1 to TRBJ1-2; D unclear. The length of the CDR3 is 13 residues. Germline-derived CDR1 and CDR2 are SGHRS and YFSETQ. V gave up 1 base and J gave up 8 bases, with 12 bases separating them. The CDR3 loop reads CASSLFSGDGYTF. The CDR3 nucleotides read TGCGCCAGCAGCTTGTTTTCCGGAGACGGCTACACCTTC.